Listed below are T cell receptor beta chains from one sample, sequenced in a study of T cell repertoires in cytomegalovirus infection. TCRdb itself ran the reads through MiXCR, one entry per CDR3 protein. The sample holds about 460,000 distinct CDR3 sequences, over 9% seen once. Sequenced material: PBMCs. Receptors were obtained from a human donor in good health (CMV status not recorded). Some clones in this sample may be carry-over from other donors' samples. Each CDR3 is given with its conserved first and last residue. D genes are given only for firm matches. Not all rows give a size; the values are once, few, many and, for expanded clones, a class.

TRBD1	TRBJ2-3	TRBV2	many	CASSPPGQGTGTDTQYF	TGTGCCAGCAGTCCCCCGGGACAGGGTACGGGCACAGATACGCAGTATTTT
TRBD1	TRBJ1-1	TRBV6-1	many	CASSDLGTGDEAFF	TGTGCCAGCAGTGATCTTGGGACAGGGGATGAAGCTTTCTTT
TRBD2	TRBJ2-3	TRBV7-9	many	CASSFLAGRGTDTQYF	TGTGCCAGCAGCTTCTTAGCGGGGAGGGGCACAGATACGCAGTATTTT
.	TRBJ2-1	TRBV27	few	CASSRTDNEQFF	TGTGCCAGCAGCCGGACAGACAATGAGCAGTTCTTC
.	TRBJ2-2	TRBV4-2	.	CASSQDEGIGTGELFF	TGTGCCAGCAGCCAAGATGAAGGGATTGGAACCGGGGAGCTGTTTTTT
.	TRBJ1-1	TRBV20-1	few	CSARGGAEAFF	TGCAGTGCTAGAGGTGGGGCTGAAGCTTTCTTT
TRBD2	TRBJ2-1	TRBV5-1	many	CASSLVTSGKNEQFF	TGCGCCAGCAGCTTGGTGACTAGCGGGAAGAATGAGCAGTTCTTC
.	TRBJ2-5	TRBV12-3/TRBV12-4	many	CASSFGDSWGETQYF	TGTGCCAGCAGTTTCGGTGACAGTTGGGGAGAGACCCAGTACTTC
TRBD2	TRBJ2-7	TRBV5-1	.	CASSRTSGIYEQYF	TGCGCCAGCAGCCGGACTAGCGGGATTTACGAGCAGTACTTC
.	TRBJ1-2	TRBV29-1	.	CSVEARDGYTF	TGCAGCGTTGAGGCGAGGGATGGCTACACCTTC
.	TRBJ2-1	TRBV6-4	.	CASSNRFRGSFYNEQFF	TGTGCCAGCAGTAATCGATTCAGGGGTAGCTTCTACAATGAGCAGTTCTTC
.	TRBJ2-3	TRBV6-6	many	CASSQRYSTDTQYF	TGTGCCAGCAGTCAGCGGTACAGCACAGATACGCAGTATTTT
.	TRBJ1-2	TRBV11-2	many	CASSSDLRQGYTF	TGTGCCAGCAGCTCCGACCTAAGACAGGGCTACACCTTC
.	TRBJ1-1	TRBV3-1	few	CASSRATGLNTEAFF	TGTGCCAGCAGCCGAGCGACAGGACTGAACACTGAAGCTTTCTTT
.	TRBJ1-1	TRBV15	few	CATSRGYTEAFF	TGTGCCACCAGCAGAGGGTACACTGAAGCTTTCTTT
.	TRBJ1-4	TRBV19	.	CASSPTDRRNEKLFF	TGTGCCAGTAGCCCGACGGACAGACGTAATGAAAAACTGTTTTTT
TRBD2	TRBJ2-1	TRBV7-9	many	CASSLGTRFGEQFF	TGTGCCAGCAGCTTAGGGACTAGATTTGGTGAGCAGTTCTTC
.	TRBJ1-1	TRBV19	few	CASSMGSTEAFF	TGTGCCAGTAGTATGGGAAGCACTGAAGCTTTCTTT
.	TRBJ1-1	TRBV20-1	many	CSARSQGNTEAFF	TGCAGTGCTAGATCACAGGGAAACACTGAAGCTTTCTTT
TRBD2	TRBJ2-1	TRBV27	many	CASSTPTSGTYNEQFF	TGTGCCAGCAGTACCCCGACTAGCGGGACGTACAATGAGCAGTTCTTC
TRBD1	TRBJ2-7	TRBV7-3	.	CASSSGQGGHEQYF	TGTGCCAGCAGCTCGGGACAGGGGGGACACGAGCAGTACTTC
.	TRBJ1-3	TRBV5-8	few	CASSHFRGSSGNTIYF	TGTGCCAGCAGCCATTTTAGGGGAAGCTCTGGAAACACCATATATTTT
TRBD1	TRBJ2-2	TRBV5-1	few	CASSLLQGADAGELFF	TGCGCCAGCAGCTTACTACAGGGGGCTGATGCCGGGGAGCTGTTTTTT
.	TRBJ2-1	TRBV14	many	CASSPFSGIYNEQFF	TGTGCCAGCAGCCCTTTTAGCGGAATCTACAATGAGCAGTTCTTC
.	TRBJ2-7	TRBV9	many	CASSVGRSASLYEQYF	TGTGCCAGCAGCGTAGGTCGGTCAGCATCCCTCTACGAGCAGTACTTC
.	TRBJ1-2	TRBV4-2	few	CASSQAGTPYGYTF	TGTGCCAGCAGCCAAGCGGGGACCCCCTATGGCTACACCTTC
TRBD1	TRBJ2-2	TRBV10-3	many	CAISDSGTGGDTGELFF	TGTGCCATCAGTGATTCCGGGACAGGGGGGGACACCGGGGAGCTGTTTTTT
.	TRBJ2-5	TRBV27	few	CASSPLRPDQETQYF	TGTGCCAGCAGTCCACTTAGGCCAGACCAAGAGACCCAGTACTTC
.	TRBJ2-2	TRBV29-1	few	CSVDRTDTGELFF	TGCAGCGTTGACCGAACAGACACCGGGGAGCTGTTTTTT
.	TRBJ1-1	TRBV4-2	few	CASSQDPRTEAFF	TGTGCCAGCAGCCAGGACCCGAGGACTGAAGCTTTCTTT
TRBD2	TRBJ2-3	TRBV4-1	.	CASSRPGREATDTQYF	TGCGCCAGCAGCCGGCCAGGGAGGGAGGCCACAGATACGCAGTATTTT
TRBD2	TRBJ2-1	TRBV15	few	CATSRETSGIEQFF	TGTGCCACCAGCAGAGAGACTAGCGGGATTGAGCAGTTCTTC
.	TRBJ1-1	TRBV6-5	few	CASSYTGQSEAFF	TGTGCCAGCAGTTACACAGGGCAAAGTGAAGCTTTCTTT
TRBD1	TRBJ1-2	TRBV27	many	CASRSHRGLHYGYTF	TGTGCCAGCAGGTCCCACAGGGGGCTACACTATGGCTACACCTTC
.	TRBJ1-1	TRBV14	many	CASSQSGGMNTEAFF	TGTGCCAGCAGCCAGTCTGGGGGTATGAACACTGAAGCTTTCTTT
.	TRBJ2-2	TRBV6-1	few	CASSETRVGELFF	TGTGCCAGCAGTGAAACACGGGTCGGGGAGCTGTTTTTT
.	TRBJ1-2	TRBV7-9	many	CASSLDSPWGDYGYTF	TGTGCCAGCAGCTTAGACTCCCCGTGGGGAGACTATGGCTACACCTTC
.	TRBJ2-1	TRBV7-9	many	CASILIRGSSYNEQFF	TGTGCCAGCATCCTAATTCGGGGGAGCTCCTACAATGAGCAGTTCTTC
.	TRBJ1-4	TRBV29-1	few	CSVEQYGGAQGEKLFF	TGCAGCGTTGAACAGTACGGAGGGGCCCAAGGTGAAAAACTGTTTTTT
.	TRBJ1-6	TRBV7-6	many	CASSSGPRNSPLHF	TGTGCCAGCAGCTCCGGGCCACGCAATTCACCCCTCCACTTT
.	TRBJ2-2	TRBV10-2	few	CASRGVSTGELFF	TGCGCCAGCAGAGGGGTTTCTACCGGGGAGCTGTTTTTT
.	TRBJ2-7	TRBV20-1	many	CSAPRGRLVAQPSYEQYF	TGCAGTGCCCCCCGAGGGAGGCTGGTCGCTCAACCATCCTACGAGCAGTACTTC
.	TRBJ2-1	TRBV4-2	many	CASSQAQGEGNNEQFF	TGTGCCAGCAGCCAGGCACAGGGGGAGGGAAACAATGAGCAGTTCTTC
.	TRBJ2-5	TRBV11-2	many	CASSFWSNNEQETQYF	TGTGCCAGCAGCTTTTGGTCAAATAACGAGCAAGAGACCCAGTACTTC
TRBD1	TRBJ2-1	TRBV4-2	few	CASSQDLGTGFNEQFF	TGTGCCAGCAGCCAAGATCTCGGGACAGGGTTCAATGAGCAGTTCTTC
TRBD1	TRBJ1-2	TRBV6-5	few	CASSFSGTGYYGYTF	TGTGCCAGCAGTTTTTCCGGGACAGGGTACTATGGCTACACCTTC
.	TRBJ2-7	TRBV24-1	many	CATSDTRTAEQYF	TGTGCCACCAGTGACACCCGGACGGCCGAGCAGTACTTC
TRBD1	TRBJ2-1	TRBV19	many	CASSIEQGFYNEQFF	TGTGCCAGTAGTATAGAACAGGGGTTCTACAATGAGCAGTTCTTC
TRBD1	TRBJ1-5	TRBV28	many	CASISLFETGERNQPQHF	TGTGCCAGCATAAGTCTCTTTGAAACAGGGGAGAGGAATCAGCCCCAGCATTTT
.	TRBJ1-1	TRBV3-1	many	CASSLRGATLRAFF	TGTGCCAGCAGCCTGCGGGGGGCCACCCTAAGAGCTTTCTTT
.	TRBJ2-2	TRBV14	few	CASSQELGNTGELFF	TGTGCCAGCAGCCAAGAGCTCGGGAACACCGGGGAGCTGTTTTTT
TRBD1	TRBJ2-2	TRBV29-1	few	CSVDQGVGGELFF	TGCAGCGTTGACCAGGGGGTAGGCGGGGAGCTGTTTTTT
.	TRBJ2-5	TRBV4-1	.	CASSQWVGETQYF	TGTGCCAGCAGCCAATGGGTCGGGGAGACCCAGTACTTC